This section outlines one TCR beta chain sequence together with its context. Its antigen is still unknown. Libraries were prepared by immunoSEQ multiplex PCR; TCRdb keeps only in-frame clonotypes and omits some of them. This sample has around 78,000 clones; about 91% occur once, and the top ten carry approximately 0.33%. Unstimulated Tregs (CD4+CD25+CD127-) and CD4+CD25- non-Tregs were sorted from PBMCs. V shed 8 bases, J shed 9 bases, and the junction held 9 bases outside the gene matches. Germline V gene data show CDR1 as LNHDA and CDR2 as SQIVND (reference sequence). The CDR3 consists of 15 residues. This entry is derived from a study of Tregs in tolerant kidney transplant recipients. General study results and limits: Validation in larger populations is needed because few patients were studied.

The receptor was isolated from a human donor who received a combined kidney and bone marrow transplant. The genes are TRBV19 and TRBJ2-1, with 14 bases aligning to TRBD2. Sequencing was performed on Tregs from blood, taken before the transplant. The CDR3 is CASGPGLAGVIEQFF. The CDR3 nucleotides read TGTGCCAGTGGCCCGGGACTAGCGGGAGTTATTGAGCAGTTCTTC.